This T cell receptor beta chain was retrieved from a study of CD8+ T cells in alopecia areata. Background on the study: Tofacitinib administration to treated patients was oral, at 5 to 10 mg twice daily. The study's findings and limits: Scalp repertoires also include resident alphabeta T cells from normal skin.

A note on this clone: The antigen remains unidentified.

Noted treatment: oral pan-JAK inhibitor, 5-10 mg twice daily. Researchers took lesional scalp punch biopsies and peripheral blood from people who were alopecia areata patients. This CDR3 region has 13 residues. The germline CDR1 and CDR2 sequences are MNHNY and SVGAGI (reference sequence). Germline trimming cut 8 bases from V and 4 bases from J; bases unmatched to any gene: 5. Sequencing relied on a cDNA template that was reverse transcribed from extracted RNA. The method was immunoSEQ multiplex PCR; TCRdb's version includes in-frame clones alone and lacks a portion of them. The table includes over 150,000 clones, 60% detected once.

The receptor comes from a human donor with alopecia areata. This chain connects TRBV6-6 to TRBJ2-7; 10 nucleotides match TRBD1. This specimen was CD4+ T cells sorted from blood, taken at week 4, from a patient treated with tofacitinib. CDR3 DNA: TGTGCCAGCGGACGGGGACAGGGGTACGAGCAGTACTTC. Its translation: CASGRGQGYEQYF.